These T cell receptor beta chains were read from a single sample in a study of blood T cell repertoires in COVID-19. TCRdb's table, derived via immunoSEQ multiplex PCR, lists solely in-frame clones and lacks some. The sample yields a few hundred thousand clones, 86% seen once. Sequencing was done on a sample of peripheral blood. Source of these receptors: a man younger than 35 with active or convalescent COVID-19. Both conserved end residues are part of each CDR3. Each record gives: V gene, J gene, clone size, D gene, CDR3 protein, CDR3 DNA. The D gene is left open where the match is weak. For some rows the clone size is stated as once, few or many, or as a class when expanded; others skip it.

TRBV3-1/TRBV3-2	TRBJ2-7	NA	TRBD1	CASSQDTGQGAYEQYF	TGTGCCAGCAGCCAAGATACGGGACAGGGGGCCTACGAGCAGTACTTC
TRBV4-2	TRBJ2-7	NA	TRBD1	CASSQTPGQGSYEQYF	TGTGCCAGCAGTCAGACTCCGGGACAGGGCTCCTACGAGCAGTACTTC
TRBV6-2/TRBV6-3	TRBJ2-3	once	NA	CASSPGTDTQYF	TGTGCCAGCAGTCCCGGGACAGATACGCAGTATTTT
TRBV11-1	TRBJ2-7	NA	TRBD1	CASSRQGEAYEQYF	TGTGCCAGCAGCCGACAGGGGGAGGCCTACGAGCAGTACTTC
TRBV7-3	TRBJ2-1	NA	NA	CASSLSMGTEQFF	TGTGCCAGCAGCTTAAGTATGGGCACTGAGCAGTTCTTC
TRBV30	TRBJ1-4	NA	TRBD1	CAYRDRGQIEKLFF	TGTGCCTATCGGGACAGAGGGCAAATTGAAAAACTGTTTTTT
TRBV2	TRBJ2-3	NA	NA	CASSEGPPDTQYF	TGTGCCAGCAGTGAAGGGCCCCCGGATACGCAGTATTTT
TRBV5-1	TRBJ2-3	NA	NA	CASSPAGVGTDTQYF	TGCGCCAGCAGCCCCGCAGGGGTGGGAACAGATACGCAGTATTTT
TRBV5-1	TRBJ2-5	NA	NA	CASSFGPTSETQYF	TGCGCCAGCAGCTTTGGTCCCACAAGTGAGACCCAGTACTTC
TRBV6-4	TRBJ2-2	once	NA	CASSDFGGELFF	TGTGCCAGCAGTGACTTCGGGGGGGAGCTGTTTTTT
TRBV6-1	TRBJ2-1	NA	NA	CASSEAAGWNEQFF	TGTGCCAGCAGTGAAGCGGCAGGGTGGAATGAGCAGTTCTTC
TRBV30	TRBJ1-1	NA	NA	CAWSVLTDGTEAFF	TGTGCCTGGAGTGTACTAACCGATGGCACTGAAGCTTTCTTT
TRBV11-3	TRBJ1-6	NA	NA	CASSLGDSPLHF	TGTGCCAGCAGCTTAGGAGATTCACCCCTCCACTTT
TRBV18	TRBJ1-4	NA	NA	CASSRDTEKLFF	TGTGCCAGCTCACGGGACACTGAAAAACTGTTTTTT
TRBV13	TRBJ2-1	NA	NA	CASSPSELGGAASNEQFF	TGTGCCAGCAGCCCCTCAGAACTGGGGGGGGCAGCCTCGAATGAGCAGTTCTTC
TRBV13	TRBJ1-1	NA	TRBD1	CASSLRQGADTEAFF	TGTGCCAGCAGCCTTAGACAGGGTGCGGACACTGAAGCTTTCTTT
TRBV24-1	TRBJ1-5	NA	TRBD1	CATSERQGRQPQHF	TGTGCCACCAGTGAGCGACAGGGCAGACAGCCCCAGCATTTT
TRBV10-1	TRBJ2-7	NA	TRBD2	CASSGTTGSYEQYF	TGCGCCAGCAGCGGGACTACGGGCTCCTACGAGCAGTACTTC
TRBV18	TRBJ2-3	NA	NA	CASSPPTPDTQYF	TGTGCCAGCTCACCACCGACACCAGATACGCAGTATTTT
TRBV7-2	TRBJ2-7	NA	TRBD1	CASSWTGNEQYF	TGTGCCAGCAGCTGGACAGGGAACGAGCAGTACTTC
TRBV19	TRBJ2-4	NA	NA	CASSPKLGFGIQYF	TGTGCCAGTAGTCCGAAGCTAGGATTCGGCATTCAGTACTTC
TRBV7-6	TRBJ2-7	NA	TRBD1	CASSLQYTGGAEQYF	TGTGCCAGCAGCTTACAATACACAGGGGGCGCCGAGCAGTACTTC
TRBV30	TRBJ1-2	NA	NA	CAWSAQGGNYGYTF	TGTGCCTGGAGTGCACAGGGTGGTAACTATGGCTACACCTTC
TRBV5-1	TRBJ2-7	NA	NA	CASRFTDGKTYEQYF	TGCGCCAGTAGATTTACAGACGGTAAGACCTACGAGCAGTACTTC
TRBV6-6	TRBJ1-5	NA	NA	CASTPVGGNQPQHF	TGTGCCAGCACCCCCGTAGGGGGCAATCAGCCCCAGCATTTT
TRBV19	TRBJ2-5	NA	NA	CASSIGPETQYF	TGTGCCAGTAGTATAGGTCCGGAGACCCAGTACTTC
TRBV19	TRBJ2-2	few	TRBD2	CASSLAGGGGELFF	TGTGCCAGTTCCCTAGCGGGAGGAGGCGGGGAGCTGTTTTTT
TRBV28	TRBJ2-7	NA	TRBD1	CASCLRQTGYEQYF	TGTGCCAGCTGCCTCCGTCAGACAGGGTACGAGCAGTACTTC
TRBV28	TRBJ1-5	NA	TRBD1	CASRRGQGSGQPQHF	TGTGCCAGCAGGAGGGGACAGGGGAGCGGTCAGCCCCAGCATTTT
TRBV5-1	TRBJ2-1	NA	NA	CASSLQNPYNEQFF	TGCGCCAGCAGCCTACAGAACCCCTACAATGAGCAGTTCTTC
TRBV24-1	TRBJ2-1	NA	TRBD2	CATSDLGGVHNEQFF	TGTGCCACCAGTGATCTCGGGGGGGTGCACAATGAGCAGTTCTTC
TRBV5-1	TRBJ1-1	NA	NA	CASSLDRNTEAFF	TGCGCCAGCAGCTTGGACAGAAACACTGAAGCTTTCTTT
TRBV11-3	TRBJ2-1	NA	NA	CASSLGWIAEQFF	TGTGCCAGCAGCTTAGGTTGGATAGCGGAGCAGTTCTTC
TRBV4-1	TRBJ2-3	NA	TRBD2	CASSPGTSRDTQYF	TGCGCCAGCAGTCCCGGGACTAGCAGAGATACGCAGTATTTT
TRBV28	TRBJ1-2	NA	NA	CASSSTVGYTF	TGTGCCAGCAGTTCAACGGTTGGCTACACCTTC
TRBV4-1	TRBJ1-1	NA	NA	CASSQDLGGFTEAFF	TGCGCCAGCAGCCAAGATCTAGGCGGATTCACTGAAGCTTTCTTT
TRBV6-5	TRBJ2-3	NA	NA	CASSYGLATDTQYF	TGTGCCAGCAGTTACGGACTTGCAACAGATACGCAGTATTTT
TRBV27	TRBJ2-7	NA	TRBD2	CASSRSTSGFRDEQYF	TGTGCCAGCAGCCGTTCGACTAGCGGGTTTAGGGACGAGCAGTACTTC
TRBV5-1	TRBJ2-1	NA	NA	CASSLAGPEGEQFF	TGCGCCAGCAGCTTGGCCGGGCCAGAGGGTGAGCAGTTCTTC
TRBV6-6	TRBJ1-2	NA	TRBD1	CASRDRIYGYTF	TGTGCCAGCAGGGACAGGATCTATGGCTACACCTTC
TRBV10-3	TRBJ1-2	NA	TRBD1	CAISLSQGAYGYTF	TGTGCCATCAGCCTTTCGCAGGGGGCCTATGGCTACACCTTC
TRBV19	TRBJ2-7	NA	TRBD2	CASRAGLASSYEQYF	TGTGCCAGTAGAGCGGGACTAGCGAGCTCCTACGAGCAGTACTTC
TRBV3-1/TRBV3-2	TRBJ2-5	NA	NA	CASSRTTETQYF	TGTGCCAGCAGCCGAACTACGGAGACCCAGTACTTC
TRBV29-1	TRBJ2-5	NA	NA	CSVNLAKRQETQYF	TGCAGCGTTAACCTAGCGAAAAGGCAAGAGACCCAGTACTTC
TRBV28	TRBJ2-1	many	TRBD1	CASSEPGQRLNNEQFF	TGTGCCAGCAGTGAACCGGGACAGAGACTAAACAATGAGCAGTTCTTC
TRBV19	TRBJ1-5	NA	NA	CASSIEGGNQPQHF	TGTGCCAGTAGTATAGAAGGAGGTAATCAGCCCCAGCATTTT
TRBV9	TRBJ2-7	NA	NA	CASSVAPTGLYEQYF	TGTGCCAGCAGCGTAGCTCCGACAGGCCTCTACGAGCAGTACTTC
TRBV4-1	TRBJ2-7	NA	TRBD1	CASSRESPGQGAYEQYF	TGCGCCAGCAGCCGAGAGTCACCGGGACAGGGGGCCTACGAGCAGTACTTC
TRBV18	TRBJ1-3	NA	TRBD1	CASSPPGQRISGNTIYF	TGTGCCAGCTCACCGCCGGGACAGCGGATCTCTGGAAACACCATATATTTT
TRBV20-1	TRBJ2-7	NA	NA	CSASPTTYEQYF	TGCAGTGCTAGTCCGACTACCTACGAGCAGTACTTC
TRBV3-1/TRBV3-2	TRBJ2-2	NA	NA	CASSGGYTGELFF	TGTGCCAGCAGCGGAGGCTACACCGGGGAGCTGTTTTTT